Below, 27 T cell receptor beta chains from the same sample are listed, as sequenced in a study of blood T cell repertoires in COVID-19. Clones were read by immunoSEQ multiplex PCR, and TCRdb kept only the in-frame ones, dropping some. The sample lists 200,000 to 250,000 clones; approximately 90% were seen once. The specimen was peripheral blood. The receptor set was obtained from a woman aged 25 to 45 with COVID-19, enrolled during active disease.

V usage is TRBV18 and J usage is TRBJ2-5; 8 bases are shared with TRBD2. The CDR3 extends over 15 amino acids. CDR1 is KGHSH and CDR2 is LQKENI in the germline V gene. The V gene end was trimmed by 3 bases and the J gene end by 4 bases; junction bases not matched to a gene: 7. CDR3 sequence: CASSPPGLGGETQYF. CDR3 in DNA: TGTGCCAGCTCACCTCCGGGACTAGGAGGAGAGACCCAGTACTTC.

Comments on this clone: The junction differs from germline at one of its ends, possibly a read error. Here the CDR3 reads CASSLGGQGNYGYTF. Written as DNA, the CDR3 is TGTGCCAGCAGCCTAGGGGGACAGGGGAACTATGGCTACACCTTC. The chain recombines TRBV13 with TRBJ1-2; 10 bases line up with TRBD1. The CDR3 extends over 15 amino acids. Germline V CDR1 and CDR2: PRHDT, FYEKMQ (reference sequence).

This clone was seen only once. The chain carries TRBV19 and TRBJ1-1; no reliable D call. The CDR3 runs 16 residues. Germline V lookup: CDR1 LNHDA, CDR2 SQIVND (reference sequence). Trimming removed 3 bases at V and 0 bases at J, with 14 bases between. This CDR3 is CASSINYPKLNTEAFF. CDR3 nucleotides: TGTGCCAGTAGTATCAACTACCCAAAGCTGAACACTGAAGCTTTCTTT.

The chain is built from TRBV5-5 and TRBJ1-1; D not resolved. V gave up 1 base and J gave up 2 bases, with 12 bases separating them. Per germline, CDR1 SGHKS and CDR2 YYEKEE (reference sequence). The CDR3 covers 15 residues. The CDR3 coding sequence is TGTGCCAGCAGCTTGAGGGTCGGACTCAACACTGAAGCTTTCTTT. Protein: CASSLRVGLNTEAFF.

The J gene is TRBJ2-2, the V gene TRBV25-1; TRBD2 might be the D (5 bases). This CDR3 contains 17 residues. The V gene's germline CDR1 is MGHDK and CDR2 SYGVNS. Deletions cut 5 bases from V and 2 bases from J, with 18 bases between. In DNA form, the CDR3 reads TGTGCCAGCAGTTCTTTCCGGAGGACGATTAACACCGGGGAGCTGTTTTTT. This codes for CASSSFRRTINTGELFF.

The rearrangement links TRBV2 to TRBJ1-6, with TRBD1 matching over 8 bases. Trimming at V came to 6 bases and at J to 10 bases, leaving 8 bases not matched to a gene. This CDR3 spans 14 amino acids. The V gene's germline CDR1 is SNHLY and CDR2 FYNNEI. Here the CDR3 reads CASRSGQARSPLHF. Written as DNA, the CDR3 is TGTGCCAGCAGATCGGGACAGGCTAGGTCACCCCTCCACTTT.

The chain couples TRBV19 to TRBJ1-2; 8 bases are shared with TRBD1. CDR1 and CDR2 from the germline V gene are LNHDA and SQIVND (reference sequence). The CDR3 totals 14 residues. Losses at the gene ends were 4 bases for V and 4 bases for J; bases not matched to a gene: 5. The CDR3 protein is CASSRAGGVYGYTF. CDR3 nucleotide sequence: TGTGCCAGTAGTAGAGCAGGGGGCGTCTATGGCTACACCTTC. Drawing the rest from reference TRBV19 and TRBJ1-2, the complete variable domain is DGGITQSPKYLFRKEGQNVTLSCEQNLNHDAMYWYRQDPGQGLRLIYYSQIVNDFQKGDIAEGYSVSREKKESFPLTVTSAQKNPTAFYLCASSRAGGVYGYTFGSGTRLTVV.

The chain has TRBV6-2 or TRBV6-3 and TRBJ2-1; 9 bases fit TRBD2. The CDR3 extends over 15 amino acids. From germline, CDR1 is MNHEY and CDR2 SVGEGT. V shed 4 bases and J 7 bases; nucleotides not matched to a gene: 8. CDR3 nucleotides: TGTGCCAGCAGTTTAGCGGGAGTAATTTCGAATGAGCAGTTCTTC. This sequence encodes CASSLAGVISNEQFF.

The rearrangement joins TRBV5-8 to TRBJ1-4; TRBD1 aligns across 10 bases. The ends lost 5 bases at V and 7 bases at J; junction bases unmatched: 8. The CDR3 has 15 amino acids. CDR1 is SGHTS, CDR2 YDEGEE, per germline. The CDR3 DNA sequence: TGTGCCAGCAGGGCGCCGGGGACAGGGGTTGAAAAACTGTTTTTT. Its translation: CASRAPGTGVEKLFF.

The rearrangement links TRBV28 to TRBJ1-4, with 7 bases lining up with TRBD1. The CDR3 is 15 residues long. Unmatched junction bases numbered 8, after V lost 2 bases and J lost 8 bases. CDR1 and CDR2 (germline): MDHEN, SYDVKM. The CDR3 loop reads CASSLPTGEREKLFF. The CDR3 nucleotides are TGTGCCAGCAGTTTACCCACAGGGGAGCGGGAAAAACTGTTTTTT.

V usage is TRBV19 and J usage is TRBJ1-1; D is perhaps TRBD1 (5 bases). The germline gives CDR1 LNHDA, CDR2 SQIVND (reference sequence). This CDR3 has 15 residues. Trimming pared 6 bases from V and 5 bases from J, leaving 19 bases between. For the CDR3, the DNA is TGTGCCAGTAGGGCCTTAACAGGAGGAGGGACTGAAGCTTTCTTT. This encodes CASRALTGGGTEAFF. The complete variable domain, with remaining parts taken from reference TRBV19 and TRBJ1-1, reads DGGITQSPKYLFRKEGQNVTLSCEQNLNHDAMYWYRQDPGQGLRLIYYSQIVNDFQKGDIAEGYSVSREKKESFPLTVTSAQKNPTAFYLCASRALTGGGTEAFFGQGTRLTVV.

This chain joins TRBV3-1 (or the pseudogene TRBV3-2) and TRBJ2-3, with TRBD1 as a possible D gene (6 bases). Germline CDR1 LGHDT, CDR2 YNNKEL (reference sequence). The CDR3 is made up of 12 amino acids. Trimming took off 3 bases at V and 6 bases at J, with 7 bases between the two ends. The CDR3 DNA follows: TGTGCCAGCAGCCACACAGGGGATACGCAGTATTTT. Its protein product is CASSHTGDTQYF.

The chain joins TRBV15 to TRBJ1-4; 10 bases map to TRBD1. CDR1 LNHNV and CDR2 YYDKDF come from the germline V gene (reference sequence). The CDR3 has 15 amino acids. Losses at the gene ends were 6 bases for V and 11 bases for J; bases not matched to a gene: 12. CDR3 sequence (DNA): TGTGCCACCAGGCGAACCGGGACAGGGGAAGGGAAACTGTTTTTT. Protein: CATRRTGTGEGKLFF.

This clone was seen ten or more times. The chain uses TRBV4-3 and TRBJ2-3; 8 bases agree with TRBD2. CDR1 LGHNA and CDR2 YSLEER come from the germline V gene. V shed 4 bases and J 2 bases; nucleotides not matched to a gene: 17. CDR3 size: 19 residues. The CDR3 DNA is TGCGCCAGCAGCCTTAGTCCGCGCGGGGGGACCGGGGACACAGATACGCAGTATTTT. Its protein is CASSLSPRGGTGDTDTQYF.

V usage is TRBV7-2 and J usage is TRBJ2-3, with D maybe TRBD2 (5 bases). With 5 bases removed from V and 0 bases from J, the gap between germline ends came to 12 bases. The CDR3 sequence is 15 residues long. Germline V CDR1 and CDR2: SGHTA, FQGNSA. The CDR3 DNA is TGTGCCAGCAGCCCGAGCGGCGTTAGCACAGATACGCAGTATTTT. Encoded protein: CASSPSGVSTDTQYF.

The V and J genes are TRBV6-5 and TRBJ1-2; D is uncertain. Trimming shortened V by 6 bases and J by 2 bases, and 16 bases separated the two germline ends. This CDR3 has 15 residues. CDR1 and CDR2 from the germline V gene are MNHEY and SVGAGI. CDR3 in DNA: TGTGCCAGCAGCCCCACGGAGGGAACGAACTATGGCTACACCTTC. As protein: CASSPTEGTNYGYTF.

The chain is built from TRBV13 and TRBJ2-2; D is possibly TRBD2 (5 bases). V lost 3 bases and J lost 5, with 10 bases in between. Germline CDR1 PRHDT, CDR2 FYEKMQ (reference sequence). CDR3 size: 14 residues. CDR3: CASSFTSLTGELFF. CDR3 nucleotide sequence: TGTGCCAGCAGCTTCACTAGTTTAACCGGGGAGCTGTTTTTT.

The genes are TRBV5-1 and TRBJ2-4; the D is unclear. V lost 1 base to trimming and J lost 6 bases, with 11 bases between them. This CDR3 has 14 residues. CDR1 and CDR2 (germline): SGHRS, YFSETQ. The CDR3: CASSLPGPGNIQYF. CDR3 DNA: TGCGCCAGCAGCTTGCCGGGTCCGGGAAACATTCAGTACTTC.

V is TRBV5-1 and J is TRBJ1-2, with a tentative D call TRBD1 (6 bases). Deletions cut 1 base from V and 6 bases from J, with 13 bases between. Germline V gene sequence: CDR1 SGHRS, CDR2 YFSETQ. This CDR3 is 14 amino acids long. The CDR3 is CASSLLQGGDGYTF. In nucleotides, the CDR3 is TGCGCCAGCAGCTTGCTACAGGGAGGGGATGGCTACACCTTC.

The rearrangement links TRBV18 to TRBJ2-5; 8 bases match TRBD1. CDR3 length: 17 residues. The junction had 12 bases not matched to a gene; V was cut back by 1 base and J by 5 bases. Per the germline V gene, CDR1 is KGHSH and CDR2 is LQKENI. The CDR3 is CASSPLANTGGWETQYF. The CDR3 DNA sequence: TGTGCCAGCTCACCACTTGCGAACACAGGGGGTTGGGAGACCCAGTACTTC.

The chain recombines TRBV5-1 with TRBJ2-1; 9 bases agree with TRBD1. CDR1 and CDR2 (germline): SGHRS, YFSETQ. V trimming: 4 bases; J trimming: 6 bases; junction bases outside the gene matches: 8. The CDR3 has 15 amino acids. CDR3 in DNA: TGCGCCAGCAGCACCGGGACAGGGAGGGTCAATGAGCAGTTCTTC. This codes for CASSTGTGRVNEQFF. The variable domain in full, completed from reference TRBV5-1 and TRBJ2-1, reads KAGVTQTPRYLIKTRGQQVTLSCSPISGHRSVSWYQQTPGQGLQFLFEYFSETQRNKGNFPGRFSGRQFSNSRSEMNVSTLELGDSALYLCASSTGTGRVNEQFFGPGTRLTVL.

J is TRBJ2-3 and V is TRBV3-1 (or the pseudogene TRBV3-2); a weak D match, TRBD1 (6 bases). From germline, CDR1 is LGHDT and CDR2 YNNKEL (reference sequence). Trimming took off 1 base at V and 4 bases at J, with 12 bases between the two ends. This CDR3 region has 15 residues. CDR3 amino acids: CASSQADRLPDTQYF. The CDR3 region has the DNA TGTGCCAGCAGCCAAGCCGACAGGCTACCAGATACGCAGTATTTT.

The chain carries TRBV5-1 and TRBJ1-3; weak D call: TRBD1 (5 bases). V was cut by 5 bases and J by 7 bases, with 13 bases left in between. The CDR3 length is 13 residues. Germline V CDR1 and CDR2: SGHRS, YFSETQ. The CDR3 coding sequence is TGCGCCAGCAGGGACAATTATAGGAACACCATATATTTT. This sequence encodes CASRDNYRNTIYF.

The CDR3 coding sequence is TGTGCCAGCAGCACCGTCACAGGGTTAACTAATGAAAAACTGTTTTTT. Encoded protein: CASSTVTGLTNEKLFF. J is TRBJ1-4 and V is TRBV7-8, with a tentative D call TRBD1 (6 bases). V was shortened by 5 bases and J by 1 base, with 14 bases between the two germline ends. This CDR3 is built from 16 residues. The V gene's germline CDR1 is SGHVS and CDR2 FQNEAQ. Filled out from reference TRBV7-8 and TRBJ1-4, the complete variable domain reads GAGVSQSPRYKVAKRGQDVALRCDPISGHVSLFWYQQALGQGPEFLTYFQNEAQLDKSGLPSDRFFAERPEGSVSTLKIQRTQQEDSAVYLCASSTVTGLTNEKLFFGSGTQLSVL.

The V gene is TRBV6-5, the J gene TRBJ2-1, with a tentative D call TRBD2 (7 bases). The V gene lost 0 bases and the J gene lost 12 bases, with 12 bases spanning the gap. The CDR3 has 13 residues. Germline CDR1 MNHEY, CDR2 SVGAGI. The CDR3 bases are TGTGCCAGCAGTTACTCGATCGGGGGGCTGCAGTTCTTC. It is translated as CASSYSIGGLQFF.

This clone was recorded only once. V is TRBV27 and J is TRBJ1-4; 9 bases are a match to TRBD1. Trimming at V came to 6 bases and at J to 7 bases, leaving 6 bases not matched to a gene. This CDR3 is built from 14 residues. CDR1 is MNHEY, CDR2 SMNVEV, per germline (reference sequence). CDR3 coding DNA: TGTGCCAGCAGCCCCGTACAGGGGGCTGAAAAACTGTTTTTT. Amino acid sequence: CASSPVQGAEKLFF. The whole variable domain, filled in from reference TRBV27 and TRBJ1-4, reads EAQVTQNPRYLITVTGKKLTVTCSQNMNHEYMSWYRQDPGLGLRQIYYSMNVEVTDKGDVPEGYKVSRKEKRNFPLILESPSPNQTSLYFCASSPVQGAEKLFFGSGTQLSVL.

As DNA, the CDR3 is TGTGCCAGCAGCTTAGCGAACGCAGGGGGAAACTACGAGCAGTACTTC. It is translated as CASSLANAGGNYEQYF. The genes are TRBV7-2 and TRBJ2-7; TRBD1 matches 7 bases. The CDR3 extends over 16 amino acids. V lost 0 bases to trimming and J lost 3 bases; unmatched junction nucleotides: 8. Germline loops: CDR1 SGHTA, CDR2 FQGNSA.